This entry lists 6 T cell receptor beta chains sequenced from one sample in a study of shared clonotypes between healthy human individuals. Using immunoSEQ multiplex PCR, the repertoire was profiled, and TCRdb retains in-frame clones only, with some absent. Of millions of clones listed, around 90% were seen once; the top ten hold roughly 0.14%. The sequenced material came from naive CD4+ T cells sorted from blood. Stated subset: CD45RA+ positively selected. These receptors were obtained from a man aged 18 to 29 in good health.

The chain recombines TRBV28 with TRBJ1-2, with a tentative D call TRBD1 (6 bases). The V gene lost 4 bases and the J gene lost 7 bases, with 19 bases spanning the gap. Per the germline V gene, CDR1 is MDHEN and CDR2 is SYDVKM. CDR3 length equals 15 residues. This CDR3 reads CASSSVGGDIRGYTF. CDR3 bases: TGTGCCAGCAGTTCGGTTGGGGGGGACATACGTGGCTACACCTTC.

The chain recombines TRBV18 with TRBJ1-2, with D perhaps TRBD1 (6 bases). The germline CDR1 and CDR2 sequences are KGHSH and LQKENI. This CDR3 comprises 14 residues. V dropped 2 bases and J dropped 8 bases, with 15 bases sitting between them. CDR3 coding DNA: TGTGCCAGCTCACCAAAACAGGGAGGGACAGGCTACACCTTC. Translated: CASSPKQGGTGYTF. The entire variable domain, with the rest obtained from reference TRBV18 and TRBJ1-2, is as follows: NAGVMQNPRHLVRRRGQEARLRCSPMKGHSHVYWYRQLPEEGLKFMVYLQKENIIDESGMPKERFSAEFPKEGPSILRIQQVVRGDSAAYFCASSPKQGGTGYTFGSGTRLTVV.

The chain is built from TRBV19 and TRBJ1-1; possibly TRBD1 for D (6 bases). The CDR3 extends over 14 amino acids. CDR1 and CDR2 from the germline V gene are LNHDA and SQIVND (reference sequence). V lost 6 bases and J 2 bases, leaving 13 bases between the germline ends. The CDR3 loop reads CASRPGHLNTEAFF. In nucleotides, the CDR3 is TGTGCCAGTAGGCCGGGACACCTTAACACTGAAGCTTTCTTT.

The V gene is TRBV14, the J gene TRBJ1-1; perhaps TRBD1 as D (5 bases). This CDR3 has 14 residues. The V end lost 5 bases, the J end lost 5 bases, and 15 bases lay between the germline ends. Germline V CDR1 and CDR2: SGHDN, FVKESK. CDR3 in DNA: TGTGCCAGCAGCTATCAGGGCGGAGGGACTGAAGCTTTCTTT. This encodes CASSYQGGGTEAFF.

The chain has TRBV7-9 and TRBJ1-6; D may be TRBD1 (5 bases). The CDR3 extends over 17 amino acids. V was cut by 0 bases and J by 6 bases, with 15 bases left in between. Germline values: CDR1 SEHNR, CDR2 FQNEAQ (reference sequence). DNA for the CDR3: TGTGCCAGCAGCTTAGCGCTGGCGGGGCTGGGTAATTCACCCCTCCACTTT. Protein sequence: CASSLALAGLGNSPLHF.

The rearrangement links TRBV28 to TRBJ2-7; 7 bases are a match to TRBD1. Per germline, CDR1 MDHEN and CDR2 SYDVKM. The V and J ends lost 3 bases and 5 bases, in that order; junction bases with no gene match: 7. The CDR3 contains 14 residues. The CDR3 bases are TGTGCCAGCAGTTTGAGTCACAGGGGACACGAGCAGTACTTC. It translates to CASSLSHRGHEQYF.